This T cell receptor (beta chain) was sequenced for a study of blood T cell repertoires in COVID-19. Study summary: The United States, Italy and Spain were the sources of the acute and convalescent COVID-19 samples.

TCRdb keeps only in-frame clones here, not all; method: immunoSEQ multiplex PCR. The top ten clones hold around 5.4% of a sample with approximately 53,000 clones, around 73% of them seen once. The germline V and J ends were trimmed by 7 bases and 8 bases, with 12 bases remaining between them. CDR3 size: 13 residues. Germline lookup yields CDR1 LGHNT and CDR2 FRNRAP. This clone was picked up one time. Participants were aged about 18 to 90 years, lived in roughly 25 US areas, and enrolled virtually. Which cohort a participant joined came from the clinical history participants gave. The chain links TRBV12-5 to TRBJ1-6; D gene ambiguous. The clonotype comes from a woman between 45 and 65 years old with acute COVID-19. The sample taken for sequencing was PBMCs or T cells enriched from blood (not recorded which). The CDR3 sequence is CASAFTADSPLHF. The DNA for the CDR3 is TGTGCTAGTGCCTTTACAGCGGATTCACCCCTCCACTTT. The full variable domain, its missing parts supplied by reference TRBV12-5 and TRBJ1-6, is DARVTQTPRHKVTEMGQEVTMRCQPILGHNTVFWYRQTMMQGLELLAYFRNRAPLDDSGMPKDRFSAEMPDATLATLKIQPSEPRDSAVYFCASAFTADSPLHFGNGTRLTVT.